This TCR beta chain was retrieved from a study of blood T cell repertoires in COVID-19. Study details: The United States, Italy and Spain provided the acute and convalescent COVID-19 samples.

The CDR3 runs 17 residues. Germline V gene data show CDR1 as SGDLS and CDR2 as YYNGEE. Trimming removed 3 bases from V and 2 bases from J; junction bases left unmatched: 6. Sequencing used immunoSEQ multiplex PCR; TCRdb keeps in-frame clones, though not all of them. The sample contains roughly 330,000 clones, around 88% of which appear only once. The sequenced sample was peripheral blood. The chain is built from TRBV9 and TRBJ1-4, with 11 bases matching TRBD1. This clonotype originated in a woman aged 45-65 years with acute or convalescent COVID-19. CDR3 coding DNA: TGTGCCAGCAGCGAGCGGACAGGGGGCCTTACTAATGAAAAACTGTTTTTT. As protein: CASSERTGGLTNEKLFF.